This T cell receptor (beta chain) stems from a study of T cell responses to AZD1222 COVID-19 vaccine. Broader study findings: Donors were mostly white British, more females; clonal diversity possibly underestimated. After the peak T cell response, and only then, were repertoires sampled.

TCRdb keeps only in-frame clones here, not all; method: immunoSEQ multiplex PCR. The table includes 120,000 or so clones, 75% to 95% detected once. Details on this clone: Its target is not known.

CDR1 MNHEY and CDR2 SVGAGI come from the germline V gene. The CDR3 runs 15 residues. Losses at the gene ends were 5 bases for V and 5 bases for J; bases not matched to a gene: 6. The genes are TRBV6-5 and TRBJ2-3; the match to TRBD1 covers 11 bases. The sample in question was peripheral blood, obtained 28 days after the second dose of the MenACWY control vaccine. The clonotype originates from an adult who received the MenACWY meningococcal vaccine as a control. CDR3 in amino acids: CASSIGQGAVDTQYF. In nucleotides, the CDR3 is TGTGCCAGCAGTATTGGACAGGGGGCGGTAGATACGCAGTATTTT.